One and the same sample provided the 11 T cell receptor beta chains below, sequenced in a study of T cell responses to AZD1222 COVID-19 vaccine. This table comes from immunoSEQ multiplex PCR, and its TCRdb copy is limited to in-frame clones, with some not included. The sample lists roughly 200,000 clones; approximately 91% were seen once. The input for sequencing was peripheral blood, taken 28 days after the second AZD1222 dose. These receptor sequences come from an adult who received the AZD1222 COVID-19 vaccine.

This clone was seen only once. The V gene is TRBV5-6, the J gene TRBJ2-1; TRBD2 matches at 11 bases. V was clipped by 4 bases and J by 9 bases; unmatched bases: 3. This CDR3 is 13 amino acids long. Germline V gene data show CDR1 as SGHDT and CDR2 as YYEEEE. In DNA form, the CDR3 reads TGTGCCAGCAGCCTCGGGACTAGCGGTGAGCAGTTCTTC. It yields the protein CASSLGTSGEQFF.

V gene TRBV21-1 combines with J gene TRBJ1-5; TRBD1 is taken as the D call from the table, unchecked against the DNA. TRBV21-1 is classified as a pseudogene. This CDR3 comprises 13 residues. The CDR3 nucleotides are TGTGCCACCCCGGACAGGGGGCTTCAGCCCCAGCATTTT. It translates to CATPDRGLQPQHF.

The chain carries TRBV12-2 and TRBJ2-5; the DNA was not compared with TRBD2, the D call given in the table. TRBV12-2 is a listed pseudogene. The CDR3 loop spans 16 amino acids. CDR3 region: CASRRPVLKGEETQYF. CDR3 sequence (DNA): TGTGCAAGTCGTCGCCCGGTCCTTAAGGGAGAAGAGACCCAGTACTTC.

V usage is TRBV5-4 and J usage is TRBJ2-7; 8 bases align to TRBD2. CDR1 is SGHNT and CDR2 is YYREEE in the germline V gene (reference sequence). The trim removed 0 bases at V and 2 bases at J, leaving 1 base unmatched. This CDR3 is 14 amino acids long. The chain's CDR3 is CASSLEAGAYEQYF. The CDR3 region has the DNA TGTGCCAGCAGCTTGGAAGCGGGAGCCTACGAGCAGTACTTC.

V is TRBV14 and J is TRBJ2-1, with D perhaps matching TRBD1 or TRBD2 (5 bases each). The CDR3 extends over 14 amino acids. Germline lookup yields CDR1 SGHDN and CDR2 FVKESK. The ends were cut back, 5 bases at V and 0 bases at J, with 8 bases in the middle. The CDR3 nucleotides are TGTGCCAGCAGCGGGGACGGCTCCTACAATGAGCAGTTCTTC. Protein product: CASSGDGSYNEQFF.

The count of this clone is one. V and J are TRBV11-2 and TRBJ2-7; 12 bases line up with TRBD2. The CDR3 covers 13 residues. Germline V gene sequence: CDR1 SGHAT, CDR2 FQNNGV. V lost 4 bases and J lost 12; bases outside the gene matches: 7. The chain's CDR3 is CASSSTSGRFPYF. The CDR3 DNA follows: TGTGCCAGCAGCTCGACTAGCGGGAGATTTCCGTACTTC.

The chain employs TRBV2 and TRBJ1-2; D gene unclear. Germline-derived CDR1 and CDR2 are SNHLY and FYNNEI. The germline V and J ends were trimmed by 9 bases and 10 bases, with 21 bases remaining between them. The CDR3 consists of 13 residues. DNA of the CDR3: TGTGCCAGTGGGCGCCGGGGAGCCAGTGACTACACCTTC. It codes for CASGRRGASDYTF.

The V call is TRBV4-1, the J call TRBJ2-1; 8 bases line up with TRBD2. Germline CDR1 is MGHRA and CDR2 is YSYEKL. J was trimmed by 8 bases and V by 1 base; bases with no gene match: 13. The CDR3 is 17 residues long. The DNA for the CDR3 is TGCGCCAGCAGCCAAGGGGGAGCGGGGGCGCGGGGCGATGAGCAGTTCTTC. This gives the protein CASSQGGAGARGDEQFF.

The J gene is TRBJ2-5, the V gene TRBV12-5; D not certain. V dropped 6 bases and J dropped 5 bases, with 13 bases sitting between them. Germline V gene lookup returns CDR1 LGHNT and CDR2 FRNRAP. This CDR3 contains 13 residues. The chain's CDR3 is CASGPAHGETQYF. As DNA, the CDR3 is TGTGCTAGTGGCCCTGCCCACGGCGAGACCCAGTACTTC.

The J gene is TRBJ2-1, the V gene TRBV18, with D perhaps TRBD1 or TRBD2 (6 bases each). The CDR3 is 13 residues long. V was trimmed by 2 bases and J by 9 bases, leaving 11 bases between them. Germline CDR1 and CDR2: KGHSH and LQKENI. The DNA of the CDR3 is TGTGCCAGCTCACCAAGGGGGGCGGGTGAGCAGTTCTTC. Protein sequence: CASSPRGAGEQFF.

This clone occurred once. It is unclear where the CDR3 begins or ends on the DNA, so no DNA is shown, and the CDR3 is as TCRdb lists it. This chain links TRBV11-2 with TRBJ2-7; TRBD1 reflects the table's D call only, with no check against the DNA. Germline-derived CDR1 and CDR2 are SGHAT and FQNNGV. The CDR3 contains 15 residues when both ends are counted. The CDR3 loop is CASSFGQGASYEQYF.